This T cell receptor beta chain was sequenced in a study of cytomegalovirus exposure and HLA in healthy donors. Overall study: T cells numbering around 200 million yielded 95 million to 140 million unique TCR beta sequences in an earlier analysis.

General study results and limits: A later analysis appeared to link common viral pathogens to several of the most significant clusters. According to a later analysis, donors in an Asian-associated ancestry cluster reportedly had fewer N-insertions than the roughly 660-donor mean.

Germline lookup yields CDR1 SNHLY and CDR2 FYNNEI. The V and J ends lost 2 bases and 5 bases respectively, with 13 bases between them. There are 14 residues in the CDR3. Both 60 Vbeta primers and 13 Jbeta primers went into the PCR. Clones were read by immunoSEQ multiplex PCR, and TCRdb kept only the in-frame ones, dropping some. The table records some 150,000 clones, around 9.6% of them present only once. A few counts support this clone. Its antigen is unknown. The chain uses TRBV2 and TRBJ2-7; D possibly corresponds to TRBD1 (6 bases). Specimen: PBMCs. The receptor was derived from a male donor in good health and CMV-seronegative. The chain's CDR3 is CASSEYQGSNEQYF. CDR3 coding DNA: TGTGCCAGCAGTGAATATCAGGGGTCGAACGAGCAGTACTTC.